This T cell receptor beta chain was found in a study of blood T cell repertoires in COVID-19. Original processing notes: Counts of nucleated cells, estimated from reference gene primer amplification, were obtained. Clones were sequenced by immunoSEQ multiplex PCR, and TCRdb holds only the in-frame ones, with some missing. The V and J calls and the clone size are those of that table, but D and trimming were determined from the DNA. The data hold 330,000 or so clones, with over 80% observed a single time. Trimming shortened V by 2 bases and J by 12 bases, and 18 bases separated the two germline ends. The CDR3 runs to 14 residues. Germline lookup yields CDR1 SGDLS and CDR2 YYNGEE. What the recovered Cohort 3 donors had was two negative PCRs, clearance, or symptom resolution.

Sequencing used PBMCs or T cells enriched from blood (not recorded which). The chain links TRBV9 to TRBJ2-1; no clear D. This TCR derives from a man aged 25 to 45 who had recovered from COVID-19. CDR3 coding DNA: TGTGCCAGCAGCGTCGATTCAACTTTGGTGTCGCAGTTCTTC. Its protein is CASSVDSTLVSQFF. Filled out from reference TRBV9 and TRBJ2-1, the complete variable domain reads DSGVTQTPKHLITATGQRVTLRCSPRSGDLSVYWYQQSLDQGLQFLIQYYNGEERAKGNILERFSAQQFPDLHSELNLSSLELGDSALYFCASSVDSTLVSQFFGPGTRLTVL.